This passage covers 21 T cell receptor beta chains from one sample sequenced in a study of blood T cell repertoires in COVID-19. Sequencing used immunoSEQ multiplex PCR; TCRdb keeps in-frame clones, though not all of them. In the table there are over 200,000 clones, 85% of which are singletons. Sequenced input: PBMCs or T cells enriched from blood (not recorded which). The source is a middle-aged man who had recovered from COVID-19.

The CDR3: CASSQASQIHEQYF. In nucleotides, the CDR3 is TGCGCCAGCAGCCAAGCGTCACAGATCCACGAGCAGTACTTC. The chain is built from TRBV4-1 and TRBJ2-7; D is undetermined. Germline CDR1 MGHRA, CDR2 YSYEKL. Trimming stripped 1 base from V and 5 bases from J, with 12 bases between. The CDR3 has 14 residues.

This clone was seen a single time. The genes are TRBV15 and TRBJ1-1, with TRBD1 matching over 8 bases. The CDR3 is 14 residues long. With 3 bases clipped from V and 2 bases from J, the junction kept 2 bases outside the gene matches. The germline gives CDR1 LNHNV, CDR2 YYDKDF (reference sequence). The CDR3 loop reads CATSRDRVNTEAFF. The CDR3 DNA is TGTGCCACCAGCAGGGACAGGGTAAACACTGAAGCTTTCTTT.

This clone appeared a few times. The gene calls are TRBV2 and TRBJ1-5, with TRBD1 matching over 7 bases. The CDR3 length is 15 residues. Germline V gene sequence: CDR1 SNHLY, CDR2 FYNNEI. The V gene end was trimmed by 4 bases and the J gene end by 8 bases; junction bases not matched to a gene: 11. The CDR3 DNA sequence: TGTGCCAGCAGTGCCTGGGACAGTCGGATGGAGCCCCAGCATTTT. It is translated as CASSAWDSRMEPQHF.

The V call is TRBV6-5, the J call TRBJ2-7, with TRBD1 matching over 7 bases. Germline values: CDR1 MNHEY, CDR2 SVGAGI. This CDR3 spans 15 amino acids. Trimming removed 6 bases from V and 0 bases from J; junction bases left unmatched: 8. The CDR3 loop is CASSLYRDSSYEQYF. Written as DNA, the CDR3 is TGTGCCAGCAGCCTCTACCGGGACAGCTCCTACGAGCAGTACTTC.

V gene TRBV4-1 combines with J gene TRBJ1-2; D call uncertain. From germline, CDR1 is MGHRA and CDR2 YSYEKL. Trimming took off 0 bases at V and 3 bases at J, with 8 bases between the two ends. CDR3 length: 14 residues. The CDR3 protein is CASSQDSRYYGYTF. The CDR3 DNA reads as TGCGCCAGCAGCCAAGATTCCAGATACTATGGCTACACCTTC.

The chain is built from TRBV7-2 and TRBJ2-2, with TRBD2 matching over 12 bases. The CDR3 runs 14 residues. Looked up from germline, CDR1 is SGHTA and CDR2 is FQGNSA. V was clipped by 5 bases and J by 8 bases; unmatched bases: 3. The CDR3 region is CASSPGLAGGELFF. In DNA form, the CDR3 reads TGTGCCAGCAGCCCAGGACTAGCGGGAGGGGAGCTGTTTTTT. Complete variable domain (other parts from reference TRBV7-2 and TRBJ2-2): GAGVSQSPSNKVTEKGKDVELRCDPISGHTALYWYRQSLGQGLEFLIYFQGNSAPDKSGLPSDRFSAERTGGSVSTLTIQRTQQEDSAVYLCASSPGLAGGELFFGEGSRLTVL.

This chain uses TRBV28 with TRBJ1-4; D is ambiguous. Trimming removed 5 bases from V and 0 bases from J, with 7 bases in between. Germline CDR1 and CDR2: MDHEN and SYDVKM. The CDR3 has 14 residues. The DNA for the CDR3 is TGTGCCAGCAGTGTGACACCAACTAATGAAAAACTGTTTTTT. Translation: CASSVTPTNEKLFF. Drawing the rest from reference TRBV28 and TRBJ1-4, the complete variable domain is DVKVTQSSRYLVKRTGEKVFLECVQDMDHENMFWYRQDPGLGLRLIYFSYDVKMKEKGDIPEGYSVSREKKERFSLILESASTNQTSMYLCASSVTPTNEKLFFGSGTQLSVL.

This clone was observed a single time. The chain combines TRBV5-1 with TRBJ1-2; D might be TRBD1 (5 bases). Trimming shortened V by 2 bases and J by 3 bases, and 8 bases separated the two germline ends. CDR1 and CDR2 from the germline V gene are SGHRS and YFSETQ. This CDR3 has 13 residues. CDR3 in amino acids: CASSFGGDYGYTF. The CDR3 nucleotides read TGCGCCAGCAGCTTTGGGGGGGACTATGGCTACACCTTC.

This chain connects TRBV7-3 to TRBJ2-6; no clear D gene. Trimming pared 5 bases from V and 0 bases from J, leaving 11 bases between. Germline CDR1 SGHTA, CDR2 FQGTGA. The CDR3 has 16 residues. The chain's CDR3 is CASSPRIASGANVLTF. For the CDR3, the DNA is TGTGCCAGCAGCCCTAGGATTGCCTCTGGGGCCAACGTCCTGACTTTC.

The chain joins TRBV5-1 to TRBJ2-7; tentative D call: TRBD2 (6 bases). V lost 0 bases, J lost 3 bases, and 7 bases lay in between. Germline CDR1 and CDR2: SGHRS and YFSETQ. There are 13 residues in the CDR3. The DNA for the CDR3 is TGCGCCAGCAGCTTGGACGGGAGCTACGAGCAGTACTTC. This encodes CASSLDGSYEQYF.

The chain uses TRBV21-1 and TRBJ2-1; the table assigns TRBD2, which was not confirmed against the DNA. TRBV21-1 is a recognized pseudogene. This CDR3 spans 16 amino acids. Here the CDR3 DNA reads TGTGCCAGCAGCACCCGGACTAGCGGAAACTACAATGAGCAGTTCTTC. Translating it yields CASSTRTSGNYNEQFF.

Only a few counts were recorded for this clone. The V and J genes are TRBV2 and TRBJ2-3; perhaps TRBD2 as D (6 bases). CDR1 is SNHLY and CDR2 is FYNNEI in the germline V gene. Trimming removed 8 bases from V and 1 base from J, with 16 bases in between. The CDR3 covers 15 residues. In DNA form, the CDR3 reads TGTGCCAGCGCCAGACTAGTAAGTCGCACAGATACGCAGTATTTT. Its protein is CASARLVSRTDTQYF.

The CDR3 sequence: CAWDRTGSYEQYF. CDR3 bases: TGTGCCTGGGACAGGACGGGCTCCTACGAGCAGTACTTC. The chain employs TRBV30 and TRBJ2-7; perhaps TRBD1 as D (6 bases). V was clipped by 5 bases and J by 0 bases, with 11 bases between them. The CDR3 totals 13 residues. Germline V gene data show CDR1 as GTSNPN and CDR2 as SVGIG (reference sequence).

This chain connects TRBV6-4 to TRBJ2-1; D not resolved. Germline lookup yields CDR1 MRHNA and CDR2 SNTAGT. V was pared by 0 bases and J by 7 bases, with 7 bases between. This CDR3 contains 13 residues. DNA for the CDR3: TGTGCCAGCAGTGACTCAACGGAGAATGAGCAGTTCTTC. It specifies CASSDSTENEQFF.

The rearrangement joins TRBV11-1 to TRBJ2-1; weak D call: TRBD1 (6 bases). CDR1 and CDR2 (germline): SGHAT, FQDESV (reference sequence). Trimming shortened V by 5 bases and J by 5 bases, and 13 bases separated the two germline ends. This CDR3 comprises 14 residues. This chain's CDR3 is CASSEDGQHNEQFF. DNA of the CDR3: TGTGCCAGCAGCGAAGATGGACAGCACAATGAGCAGTTCTTC.

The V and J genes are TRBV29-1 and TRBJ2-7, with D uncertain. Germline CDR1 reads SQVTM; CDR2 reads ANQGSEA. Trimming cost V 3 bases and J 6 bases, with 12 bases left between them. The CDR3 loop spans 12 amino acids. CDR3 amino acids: CSVDYGVGEQYF. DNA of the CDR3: TGCAGCGTTGATTATGGAGTAGGCGAGCAGTACTTC.

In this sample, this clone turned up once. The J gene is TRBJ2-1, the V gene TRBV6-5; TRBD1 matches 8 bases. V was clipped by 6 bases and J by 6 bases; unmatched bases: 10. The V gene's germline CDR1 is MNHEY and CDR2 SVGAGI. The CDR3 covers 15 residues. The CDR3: CASSRNRGAGNEQFF. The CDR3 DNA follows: TGTGCCAGCAGCCGTAACAGGGGGGCAGGCAATGAGCAGTTCTTC.

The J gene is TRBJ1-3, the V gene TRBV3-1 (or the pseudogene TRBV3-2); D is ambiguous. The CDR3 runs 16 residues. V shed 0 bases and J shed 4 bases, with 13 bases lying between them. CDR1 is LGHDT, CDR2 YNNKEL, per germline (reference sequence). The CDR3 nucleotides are TGTGCCAGCAGCCAAGATATGGCGGGGTCCGGAAACACCATATATTTT. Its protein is CASSQDMAGSGNTIYF.

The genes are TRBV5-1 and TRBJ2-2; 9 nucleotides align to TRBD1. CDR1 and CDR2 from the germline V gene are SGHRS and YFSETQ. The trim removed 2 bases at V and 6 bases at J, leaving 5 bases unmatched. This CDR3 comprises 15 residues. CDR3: CASSLGQGTSGELFF. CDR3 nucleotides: TGCGCCAGCAGCTTAGGACAGGGGACATCCGGGGAGCTGTTTTTT.

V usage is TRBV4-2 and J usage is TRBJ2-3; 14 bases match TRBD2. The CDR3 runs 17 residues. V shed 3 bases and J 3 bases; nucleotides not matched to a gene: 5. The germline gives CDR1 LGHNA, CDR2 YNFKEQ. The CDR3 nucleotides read TGTGCCAGCAGCCAGGGACTAGCGGGAGAAATTACAGATACGCAGTATTTT. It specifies CASSQGLAGEITDTQYF.

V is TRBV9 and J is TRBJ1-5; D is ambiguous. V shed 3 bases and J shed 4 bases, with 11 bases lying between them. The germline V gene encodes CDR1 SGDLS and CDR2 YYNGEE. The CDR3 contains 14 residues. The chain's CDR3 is CASSAEGGNQPQHF. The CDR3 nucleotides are TGTGCCAGCAGCGCGGAAGGAGGGAATCAGCCCCAGCATTTT.